The clone carrying this T cell receptor beta chain was picked up one time. Its cognate antigen is unknown. This record comes from a study of T cell repertoires in urothelial bladder cancer. Study-wide results and limits: A single clone reached around 2% in benign versus up to about 15% in carcinoma. Carcinoma specimens had median about 2% tumor infiltrating lymphocytes, benign approximately 12%.

The germline V gene has CDR1 SGDLS and CDR2 YYNGEE. V lost 0 bases, J lost 5 bases, and 10 bases lay in between. The CDR3 has 14 amino acids. The protocol was immunoSEQ multiplex PCR, while the TCRdb copy is restricted to in-frame clones and leaves out a portion. The sample holds fewer than 8,500 clones; around 75% are singletons and the top ten take about 12%. Sequenced sample: tumor-infiltrating cells from bladder cancer. The gene calls are TRBV9 and TRBJ2-3, with D unclear. This TCR was sampled from a human donor with urothelial carcinoma. The DNA of the CDR3 is TGTGCCAGCAGCGTAGGTTGGGTAGGAGATACGCAGTATTTT. It translates to CASSVGWVGDTQYF. Combining the CDR3 with reference TRBV9 and TRBJ2-3 gives the whole variable domain DSGVTQTPKHLITATGQRVTLRCSPRSGDLSVYWYQQSLDQGLQFLIQYYNGEERAKGNILERFSAQQFPDLHSELNLSSLELGDSALYFCASSVGWVGDTQYFGPGTRLTVL.